Sequencing of this TCR beta chain was carried out in a study of T cell changes during pregnancy in multiple sclerosis. Repertoires were generated with immunoSEQ multiplex PCR, while TCRdb's copy carries only in-frame clones and drops some. The sample shows 25,000 to 35,000 clones, roughly 90% of them seen only once. The CDR3 length is 16 residues. CDR1 is SEHNR and CDR2 is FQNEAQ in the germline V gene (reference sequence). The V segment lost 5 bases and the J segment 3 bases; nucleotides outside the gene matches: 9. The receptor was derived from a female donor in good health, enrolled as a control in a pregnancy study. The rearrangement joins TRBV7-9 to TRBJ1-4; 7 bases agree with TRBD1. The material was CD4+ T cells from peripheral blood mononuclear cells, obtained in the first trimester of pregnancy. CDR3 nucleotides: TGTGCCAGCAGCACAACAGGGGAACGGGCTAATGAAAAACTGTTTTTT. This encodes CASSTTGERANEKLFF.